This TCR beta chain was captured by sequencing in a study of T cell repertoires in cytomegalovirus infection (dated by TCRdb to about 2019). For context, the study as a whole: The HLA type of each donor mattered for the analysis, because public TCR beta signatures pointed to carriage of CMV infection along with the matching HLA type. Here is what the overall study found, with its caveats: Carriers of CMV infection plus the relevant HLA type were discriminated by the cumulative frequency of public TCR beta family members in the study cohort and in an independent roughly 320-donor cohort. The ex vivo response was dominated by HLA-C-restricted CMV-specific TCR beta clonotypes, and the single most frequent clonotype in two of eight donors was supplied by these HLA-C-restricted clonotypes.

CDR1 and CDR2, per the germline V gene, are SGHVS and FQNEAQ. At the junction V is shortened by 1 base and J by 7 bases; bases outside the gene matches: 5. From its cysteine to its phenylalanine, the CDR3 spans 15 amino acids. Only CDR3 DNA remains: 45 bases, in frame from the first base. These reads were obtained on an Illumina HiSeq 1500. Using fastp at Q25 and MiXCR, TCRdb reprocessed the public reads and kept productive beta chains. Entries are consolidated by CDR3 protein sequence, retaining the most common genes and DNA. This sample lists approximately 700,000 distinct CDR3 sequences; approximately 40% were detected once. Of the sample, around 2.8% is held by the ten largest clones. This clonotype came up many times. What this receptor recognizes is not known. Nothing much larger sits one base from this clone, and base qualities are not available.

Rearrangement joined TRBV7-8 to TRBJ1-4; TRBD1 lines up with 8 middle nucleotides. The receptor comes from a human donor in good health (CMV status not recorded). Some clones in this sample may be carry-over from other donors' samples. Sequencing was performed on PBMCs. The CDR3 reads CASSLEDRGSEKLFF. The DNA sequence reads TGTGCCAGCAGCTTAGAAGACAGGGGCTCTGAAAAACTGTTTTTT.